One and the same sample provided the 27 T cell receptor beta chains below, sequenced in a study of OX40 agonist ivuxolimab in advanced cancers. Profiling relied on immunoSEQ multiplex PCR, and the TCRdb table lists in-frame clones only, not all of them. Among around 71,000 clones, 86% were seen once, and the ten largest hold about 1%. Sequenced material: CD4+ or CD8+ T cells sorted from blood, taken in a trial of the OX40 agonist ivuxolimab. These receptors were taken from an adult with an advanced solid tumor such as melanoma, head and neck, liver or kidney cancer.

The chain has TRBV4-1 and TRBJ2-7; D is perhaps TRBD2 (6 bases). Germline V gene sequence: CDR1 MGHRA, CDR2 YSYEKL. V dropped 2 bases and J dropped 2 bases, with 19 bases sitting between them. The CDR3 extends over 17 amino acids. The CDR3 spells CASSQPGLVAVTYEQYF. The CDR3 nucleotides read TGCGCCAGCAGCCAACCCGGTTTAGTAGCGGTAACCTACGAGCAGTACTTC.

This clone was seen more than once but under ten times. The V gene is TRBV7-8, the J gene TRBJ1-4; 7 bases are a match to TRBD1. The V gene end was trimmed by 4 bases and the J gene end by 6 bases; junction bases not matched to a gene: 5. Germline V gives CDR1 SGHVS, CDR2 FQNEAQ. The CDR3 is made up of 14 amino acids. The chain's CDR3 is CASSSRQGDEKLFF. The CDR3 coding sequence is TGTGCCAGCAGCTCGCGGCAGGGGGATGAAAAACTGTTTTTT.

The chain's CDR3 is CASSYTSEEGYTF. The DNA for the CDR3 is TGTGCCAGCAGTTACACAAGCGAGGAAGGCTACACCTTC. The chain combines TRBV6-5 with TRBJ1-2; D is ambiguous. V lost 2 bases and J 8 bases, leaving 12 bases between the germline ends. Germline lookup yields CDR1 MNHEY and CDR2 SVGAGI. The CDR3 contains 13 residues.

The sample holds one count of this clone. The chain joins TRBV5-6 to TRBJ1-5; a weak D match, TRBD1 (5 bases). Germline V gives CDR1 SGHDT, CDR2 YYEEEE. Trimming pared 0 bases from V and 7 bases from J, leaving 20 bases between. This CDR3 region has 17 residues. The DNA of the CDR3 is TGTGCCAGCAGCTTGGGCCGCTGGGCCGGAGGGGACCAGCCCCAGCATTTT. Translation gives CASSLGRWAGGDQPQHF.

The genes are TRBV6-1 and TRBJ2-7; the match to TRBD2 covers 8 bases. The CDR3 runs to 15 residues. Per germline, CDR1 MNHNS and CDR2 SASEGT. V shed 2 bases and J 2 bases; nucleotides not matched to a gene: 5. The CDR3 DNA sequence: TGTGCCAGCAGTGAAATGCTAGCGGGCCCCTACGAGCAGTACTTC. As protein: CASSEMLAGPYEQYF.

The chain recombines TRBV30 with TRBJ1-4; 7 bases are shared with TRBD1. This CDR3 comprises 12 residues. Germline values: CDR1 GTSNPN, CDR2 SVGIG (reference sequence). V was pared by 5 bases and J by 7 bases, with 4 bases of the junction left unmatched. The CDR3 bases are TGTGCCTGGGGGCAGGGGGTTGAAAAACTGTTTTTT. Translation gives CAWGQGVEKLFF.

This chain uses TRBV11-3 with TRBJ2-3; D is ambiguous. The germline V gene encodes CDR1 SGHNT and CDR2 YENEEA. Trimming removed 2 bases at V and 2 bases at J, with 8 bases between. CDR3 length equals 14 residues. As DNA, the CDR3 is TGTGCCAGCAGCTTAAGGCCCTTCACAGATACGCAGTATTTT. Its translation: CASSLRPFTDTQYF.

The chain carries TRBV5-8 and TRBJ2-1, with D possibly TRBD2 on 5 matching bases. V was cut by 2 bases and J by 4 bases, with 13 bases left in between. Germline values: CDR1 SGHTS, CDR2 YDEGEE. The CDR3 has 15 amino acids. Here the CDR3 DNA reads TGTGCCAGCAGCTTCGGGAAAGACCTTTACAATGAGCAGTTCTTC. It encodes CASSFGKDLYNEQFF.

The V and J genes are TRBV27 and TRBJ2-1; D is perhaps TRBD1 (5 bases). CDR3 length equals 15 residues. Germline V gene lookup returns CDR1 MNHEY and CDR2 SMNVEV (reference sequence). Trimming left V 2 bases short and J 9 bases short, with 17 bases between. The CDR3 coding sequence is TGTGCCAGCAGTTTAGGTCAGGGATGGGCTGGTGAGCAGTTCTTC. Translated: CASSLGQGWAGEQFF.

The V gene is TRBV6-5, the J gene TRBJ2-1; unclear D gene. V lost 7 bases and J lost 14, with 15 bases in between. Germline CDR1 reads MNHEY; CDR2 reads SVGAGI. CDR3 size: 11 residues. CDR3 bases: TGTGCCAGCAACGACAATGGGTGGGAGTTCTTC. Protein sequence: CASNDNGWEFF.

The chain combines TRBV6-1 with TRBJ2-5; D might be TRBD1 (5 bases). The CDR3 totals 15 residues. CDR1 and CDR2 (germline): MNHNS, SASEGT. Trimming took off 6 bases at V and 0 bases at J, with 14 bases between the two ends. CDR3 protein: CASRKTVHYQETQYF. Here the CDR3 DNA reads TGTGCCAGCAGAAAGACAGTTCACTACCAAGAGACCCAGTACTTC.

The genes are TRBV28 and TRBJ1-1; D unclear. The length of the CDR3 is 12 residues. Deletions cut 2 bases from V and 12 bases from J, with 13 bases between. Germline CDR1 is MDHEN and CDR2 is SYDVKM. The CDR3 DNA reads TGTGCCAGCAGTTTAACCGGTCGAGGATCTTTCTTT. Translation: CASSLTGRGSFF.

The chain couples TRBV19 to TRBJ2-7; weak D call: TRBD1 (5 bases). With 5 bases removed from V and 3 bases from J, the gap between germline ends came to 5 bases. The length of the CDR3 is 11 residues. Per germline, CDR1 LNHDA and CDR2 SQIVND (reference sequence). The CDR3 coding sequence is TGTGCCAGTAGTGACAGCTACGAGCAGTACTTC. Its protein product is CASSDSYEQYF.

This rearrangement joins TRBV6-5 to TRBJ2-5; D is undetermined. Trimming took off 3 bases at V and 0 bases at J, with 11 bases between the two ends. From germline, CDR1 is MNHEY and CDR2 SVGAGI. The CDR3 totals 15 residues. The CDR3 here is CASSYGPADQETQYF. CDR3 in DNA: TGTGCCAGCAGTTATGGGCCCGCGGACCAAGAGACCCAGTACTTC.

Remarks on this clone: In the same sample, other DNA sequences code for this CDR3. The J gene is TRBJ2-3, the V gene TRBV5-1; D is unclear. Germline CDR1 reads SGHRS; CDR2 reads YFSETQ. Trimming shortened V by 1 base and J by 0 bases, and 6 bases separated the two germline ends. CDR3 length: 14 amino acids. The CDR3 sequence: CASSLSQSTDTQYF. As DNA, the CDR3 is TGCGCCAGCAGCTTGTCACAGAGCACAGATACGCAGTATTTT.

This chain joins TRBV19 and TRBJ1-2; 7 bases are a match to TRBD1. The germline V gene has CDR1 LNHDA and CDR2 SQIVND (reference sequence). The CDR3 is 16 residues long. J lost 3 bases, V lost 4 bases, and 11 bases had no gene match. This chain's CDR3 is CASSTSGTAKHYGYTF. In nucleotides, the CDR3 is TGTGCCAGTAGTACCTCCGGGACAGCTAAGCACTATGGCTACACCTTC.

This clone was counted only a few times. This sequence joins TRBV28 and TRBJ2-3; D is perhaps TRBD1 (5 bases). The V end lost 2 bases, the J end lost 2 bases, and 11 bases lay between the germline ends. CDR1 and CDR2 (germline): MDHEN, SYDVKM. CDR3 length: 15 residues. CDR3 sequence (DNA): TGTGCCAGCAGTTTAGGGGCACAGCTCACAGATACGCAGTATTTT. Its protein is CASSLGAQLTDTQYF.

V and J are TRBV5-1 and TRBJ2-2; TRBD1 is a possible D gene (5 bases). CDR1 and CDR2 (germline): SGHRS, YFSETQ. The length of the CDR3 is 16 residues. The V end lost 0 bases, the J end lost 4 bases, and 13 bases lay between the germline ends. CDR3 residues: CASSLEGRVRTGELFF. CDR3 sequence (DNA): TGCGCCAGCAGCTTGGAGGGCAGGGTTCGCACCGGGGAGCTGTTTTTT.

J is TRBJ1-3 and V is TRBV6-5; D is unresolved. Germline CDR1 and CDR2: MNHEY and SVGAGI. V was clipped by 0 bases and J by 4 bases, with 1 base between them. The CDR3 extends over 12 amino acids. CDR3 DNA: TGTGCCAGCAGTTACTCCGGAAACACCATATATTTT. It translates to CASSYSGNTIYF.

The V gene is TRBV14, the J gene TRBJ1-1; no reliable D call. Germline CDR1 and CDR2: SGHDN and FVKESK. The CDR3 extends over 13 amino acids. The V end lost 5 bases, the J end lost 4 bases, and 11 bases lay between the germline ends. DNA of the CDR3: TGTGCCAGCAGCTACCTGGGAGGCACTGAAGCTTTCTTT. Its protein is CASSYLGGTEAFF.

The rearrangement joins TRBV29-1 to TRBJ2-4; 7 bases match TRBD1. Trimming at V came to 6 bases and at J to 6 bases, leaving 11 bases not matched to a gene. This CDR3 has 14 amino acids. CDR1 is SQVTM, CDR2 ANQGSEA, per germline. The CDR3 region has the DNA TGCAGCGTAGCACAGGGGACCGGCGGAAACATTCAGTACTTC. This codes for CSVAQGTGGNIQYF.

The chain carries TRBV28 and TRBJ1-1; D is undetermined. Germline CDR1 MDHEN, CDR2 SYDVKM. V was pared by 2 bases and J by 4 bases, with 14 bases between. The CDR3 consists of 15 residues. DNA for the CDR3: TGTGCCAGCAGTTTAGGTCTCCGGATGAGCACTGAAGCTTTCTTT. Translation: CASSLGLRMSTEAFF. Complete variable domain (other parts from reference TRBV28 and TRBJ1-1): DVKVTQSSRYLVKRTGEKVFLECVQDMDHENMFWYRQDPGLGLRLIYFSYDVKMKEKGDIPEGYSVSREKKERFSLILESASTNQTSMYLCASSLGLRMSTEAFFGQGTRLTVV.

The chain uses TRBV2 and TRBJ1-4; 7 bases are a match to TRBD1. V lost 7 bases and J lost 6; bases outside the gene matches: 5. CDR3 length equals 13 residues. Germline V gives CDR1 SNHLY, CDR2 FYNNEI. CDR3 coding DNA: TGTGCCAGCATATTTGGACAGGATGAAAAACTGTTTTTT. Its translation: CASIFGQDEKLFF.

The genes are TRBV10-3 and TRBJ1-4; tentatively, D is TRBD1 (6 bases). The CDR3 extends over 15 amino acids. Germline V gene lookup returns CDR1 ENHRY and CDR2 SYGVKD. The V gene lost 3 bases and the J gene lost 0 bases, with 8 bases spanning the gap. The CDR3 nucleotides are TGTGCCATCAGTGAAGGGGGAACAACTAATGAAAAACTGTTTTTT. Translating it yields CAISEGGTTNEKLFF.

The V and J genes are TRBV7-2 and TRBJ2-1; a weak D match, TRBD1 (6 bases). Looked up from germline, CDR1 is SGHTA and CDR2 is FQGNSA. This CDR3 is 15 amino acids long. The V end lost 3 bases, the J end lost 1 base, and 10 bases lay between the germline ends. The CDR3 nucleotides read TGTGCCAGCAGCTTTACAGGGTGGTCCTACAATGAGCAGTTCTTC. Translation: CASSFTGWSYNEQFF.

The chain employs TRBV7-2 and TRBJ1-4; 10 nucleotides agree with TRBD1. CDR1 is SGHTA and CDR2 is FQGNSA in the germline V gene. The V segment lost 6 bases and the J segment 7 bases; nucleotides outside the gene matches: 5. The CDR3 loop spans 14 amino acids. In DNA, the CDR3 is TGTGCCAGCAGGACCGGGACAGGGGCTGAAAAACTGTTTTTT. Encoded protein: CASRTGTGAEKLFF.

V is TRBV5-1 and J is TRBJ2-5, with TRBD2 identical over 10 bases. After removal of 1 base from V and 5 bases from J, the junction contained 5 bases not matched to a gene. The CDR3 extends over 15 amino acids. Germline CDR1 SGHRS, CDR2 YFSETQ. DNA for the CDR3: TGCGCCAGCAGCTTGTTGCTAGCGGGAGAGGAGACCCAGTACTTC. This gives the protein CASSLLLAGEETQYF.